The following is a TCR beta chain sequence with its context. Generated by immunoSEQ multiplex PCR, the TCRdb table keeps only in-frame clones and is missing some. This table has more than 60,000 clones, about nine tenths appearing once. The data were taken from a study of OX40 agonist ivuxolimab in advanced cancers. Patients were ineligible given autoimmune disease history or systemic immunosuppression. Germline V gene lookup returns CDR1 SGHVS and CDR2 FQNEAQ. Trimming stripped 5 bases from V and 2 bases from J, with 13 bases between. The CDR3 is 14 amino acids. Sequences were derived from CD4+ or CD8+ T cells sorted from blood, sampled in a trial of the OX40 agonist ivuxolimab. The source is an adult with an advanced solid tumor such as melanoma, head and neck, liver or kidney cancer. The chain joins TRBV7-8 to TRBJ2-7, with D unclear. The CDR3 here is CASSPSRYTYEQYF. The CDR3 nucleotides read TGTGCCAGCAGCCCCTCTCGGTACACCTACGAGCAGTACTTC. Looking up the rest from reference TRBV7-8 and TRBJ2-7 gives the full variable domain: GAGVSQSPRYKVAKRGQDVALRCDPISGHVSLFWYQQALGQGPEFLTYFQNEAQLDKSGLPSDRFFAERPEGSVSTLKIQRTQQEDSAVYLCASSPSRYTYEQYFGPGTRLTVT.